One and the same sample provided the 27 T cell receptor beta chains below, sequenced in a study of response to subunit inactivated influenza vaccine. A single record per CDR3 protein comes from TCRdb applying MiXCR to the RT-PCR reads. The sample shows around 530,000 distinct CDR3 sequences, approximately 15% of them seen only once. The sample in question was CD4+ T cells sorted from PBMCs, obtained around 25 months after vaccination. Receptors originate from a man between 50 and 75 years old who received an inactivated influenza vaccine.

This clonotype was recorded many times. The chain is built from TRBV10-3 and TRBJ2-2; possibly TRBD2 for D (5 bases). This CDR3 spans 16 amino acids. CDR1 and CDR2 (germline): ENHRY, SYGVKD. Trimming left V 7 bases short and J 4 bases short, with 19 bases between. CDR3 bases: TGTGCCATCACCCCTCCTGGTAGCGTTGCCACCGGGGAGCTGTTTTTT. The encoded protein is CAITPPGSVATGELFF.

This clonotype was detected only once. The J gene is TRBJ2-1, the V gene TRBV6-5; tentative D call: TRBD2 (6 bases). V was shortened by 2 bases and J by 10 bases, with 9 bases between the two germline ends. Germline CDR1 and CDR2: MNHEY and SVGAGI. This CDR3 contains 12 residues. The CDR3 sequence: CASSYRTKEQFF. CDR3 in DNA: TGTGCCAGCAGTTACAGGACTAAGGAGCAGTTCTTC.

This clonotype occurred a few times. This chain connects TRBV20-1 to TRBJ2-1; a weak D match, TRBD1 (6 bases). This CDR3 is 13 amino acids long. Per the germline V gene, CDR1 is DFQATT and CDR2 is SNEGSKA (reference sequence). The V and J ends lost 4 bases and 5 bases respectively, with 12 bases between them. CDR3 sequence: CSATDDRHNEQFF. Written as DNA, the CDR3 is TGCAGTGCTACCGACGACAGGCACAATGAGCAGTTCTTC.

This clonotype was picked up many times. J is TRBJ2-3 and V is TRBV7-2; TRBD2 might be the D (6 bases). Trimming removed 3 bases at V and 2 bases at J, with 12 bases between. CDR3 length: 15 residues. Germline CDR1 and CDR2: SGHTA and FQGNSA. CDR3 nucleotides: TGTGCCAGCAGCTTCGGAGGGCCCCCCACAGATACGCAGTATTTT. It specifies CASSFGGPPTDTQYF.

The chain couples TRBV20-1 to TRBJ1-1, with a possible D match to TRBD1 (6 bases). Germline V lookup: CDR1 DFQATT, CDR2 SNEGSKA (reference sequence). Trimming took off 3 bases at V and 7 bases at J, with 12 bases between the two ends. The CDR3 is 12 residues long. The CDR3 nucleotides are TGCAGTGCTAGTCGGGGGCGGGTTGAAGCTTTCTTT. This gives the protein CSASRGRVEAFF.

The rearrangement joins TRBV20-1 to TRBJ2-3; D uncertain. Per the germline V gene, CDR1 is DFQATT and CDR2 is SNEGSKA (reference sequence). This CDR3 is built from 14 residues. V shed 0 bases and J shed 4 bases, with 11 bases lying between them. The CDR3 nucleotides are TGCAGTGCTAGAGATATAGGGTCGGCAGATACGCAGTATTTT. Translation gives CSARDIGSADTQYF.

As to this clonotype: This could be a read error, since a much larger clone is one nucleotide away. The chain recombines TRBV29-1 with TRBJ2-2; D remains ambiguous. The CDR3 runs to 14 residues. V was trimmed by 4 bases and J by 0 bases, leaving 9 bases between them. The germline gives CDR1 SQVTM, CDR2 ANQGSEA. CDR3 in DNA: TGCAGCGTTGTGGGTCTCGCGAACACCGGGGAGCTGTTTTTT. Translation: CSVVGLANTGELFF.

At least ten counts were recorded for this clonotype. This rearrangement joins TRBV4-3 to TRBJ2-7; D is ambiguous. There are 15 residues in the CDR3. V lost 0 bases, J lost 1 base, and 10 bases lay in between. Germline V gives CDR1 LGHNA, CDR2 YSLEER. DNA for the CDR3: TGCGCCAGCAGCCAAGAATCGGCCCGGTCCTACGAGCAGTACTTC. It yields the protein CASSQESARSYEQYF.

The V call is TRBV20-1, the J call TRBJ2-1; D may be TRBD2 (6 bases). The V gene lost 5 bases and the J gene lost 0 bases, with 14 bases spanning the gap. The germline CDR1 and CDR2 sequences are DFQATT and SNEGSKA (reference sequence). The CDR3 runs to 15 residues. The CDR3 spells CSAATGTDSYNEQFF. The CDR3 nucleotides read TGCAGTGCTGCAACCGGGACTGACTCCTACAATGAGCAGTTCTTC.

This clonotype was detected only a few times. V usage is TRBV7-2 and J usage is TRBJ2-1; 8 nucleotides align to TRBD2. The CDR3 runs 15 residues. J lost 5 bases, V lost 4 bases, and 7 bases had no gene match. CDR1 is SGHTA, CDR2 FQGNSA, per germline. As DNA, the CDR3 is TGTGCCAGCAGCTCCACTAGCGGAGTTAACAATGAGCAGTTCTTC. It encodes CASSSTSGVNNEQFF.

This clonotype was found a few times. The J gene is TRBJ2-2, the V gene TRBV5-6, with no clear D. Trimming removed 0 bases at V and 3 bases at J, with 3 bases between. The CDR3 loop spans 13 amino acids. CDR1 is SGHDT and CDR2 is YYEEEE in the germline V gene. The CDR3 region is CASSLDDTGELFF. CDR3 DNA sequence: TGTGCCAGCAGCTTGGACGACACCGGGGAGCTGTTTTTT.

This clonotype has more than one count but fewer than ten. The V call is TRBV7-6, the J call TRBJ2-7; 8 bases agree with TRBD2. This CDR3 is 17 amino acids long. Germline V gene sequence: CDR1 SGHVS, CDR2 FNYEAQ. J was trimmed by 3 bases and V by 1 base; bases with no gene match: 11. Here the CDR3 DNA reads TGTGCCAGCAGCTTAGTTGTTGGGCGGGAGGCGAGCTACGAGCAGTACTTC. It is translated as CASSLVVGREASYEQYF. The complete variable domain, with remaining parts taken from reference TRBV7-6 and TRBJ2-7, reads GAGVSQSPRYKVTKRGQDVALRCDPISGHVSLYWYRQALGQGPEFLTYFNYEAQQDKSGLPNDRFSAERPEGSISTLTIQRTEQRDSAMYRCASSLVVGREASYEQYFGPGTRLTVT.

The sample holds a few counts of this clonotype. The gene calls are TRBV5-1 and TRBJ1-6; 7 bases match TRBD1. Trimming cost V 4 bases and J 8 bases; bases outside gene matches: 6. The CDR3 totals 14 residues. Per the germline V gene, CDR1 is SGHRS and CDR2 is YFSETQ. This chain's CDR3 is CASSAGTEYSPLHF. CDR3 sequence (DNA): TGCGCCAGCAGCGCCGGGACAGAGTATTCACCCCTCCACTTT.

This chain connects TRBV2 to TRBJ1-4; 7 positions match TRBD1. CDR1 and CDR2 (germline): SNHLY, FYNNEI. The V gene end was trimmed by 2 bases and the J gene end by 8 bases; junction bases not matched to a gene: 2. CDR3 size: 13 residues. The DNA for the CDR3 is TGTGCCAGCAGTGAAATGGGACAGGAAAAACTGTTTTTT. Translation gives CASSEMGQEKLFF.

This clonotype was seen repeatedly, ten times or more. This sequence joins TRBV15 and TRBJ2-2; 7 bases map to TRBD1. The V gene's germline CDR1 is LNHNV and CDR2 YYDKDF (reference sequence). Trimming took 9 bases from V and 5 from J; bases not matched to a gene: 15. The CDR3 spans 16 residues. The CDR3: CATTGTAPSRTGELFF. The CDR3 DNA is TGTGCCACTACCGGGACAGCCCCTTCGAGGACCGGGGAGCTGTTTTTT.

This clonotype has only a few counts. V gene TRBV6-2 or TRBV6-3 combines with J gene TRBJ2-1, with a tentative D call TRBD2 (7 bases). CDR3 length equals 18 residues. From germline, CDR1 is MNHEY and CDR2 SVGEGT. V was clipped by 2 bases and J by 9 bases, with 26 bases between them. This chain's CDR3 is CASSYPGRGATQWAEQFF. The CDR3 region has the DNA TGTGCCAGCAGTTACCCCGGACGGGGGGCTACCCAGTGGGCTGAGCAGTTCTTC.

In its sample, this clonotype was seen a few times. The chain links TRBV12-3 or TRBV12-4 to TRBJ1-3; maybe TRBD1 (5 bases). This CDR3 contains 13 residues. Trimming cost V 7 bases and J 7 bases, with 14 bases left between them. CDR3 residues: CASTKGGTNTIYF. In DNA, the CDR3 is TGTGCCAGCACCAAAGGAGGGACCAACACCATATATTTT.

This clonotype was counted between two and nine times. The chain joins TRBV6-2 or TRBV6-3 to TRBJ2-7, with TRBD1 as a possible D gene (6 bases). Germline CDR1 MNHEY, CDR2 SVGEGT. The CDR3 loop spans 15 amino acids. Between the trimmed V and J ends, which lost 2 bases and 6 bases, there was a span of 17 bases. CDR3 region: CASSYGGRGMIEQYF. CDR3 DNA sequence: TGTGCCAGCAGTTACGGAGGCAGGGGCATGATCGAGCAGTACTTC.

This clonotype was observed a few times. V usage is TRBV7-3 and J usage is TRBJ2-3, with 10 bases matching TRBD2. The CDR3 has 14 amino acids. Germline V gene sequence: CDR1 SGHTA, CDR2 FQGTGA. After removal of 5 bases from V and 5 bases from J, the junction contained 4 bases not matched to a gene. CDR3 sequence reads: CASSTGLALDTQYF. CDR3 bases: TGTGCCAGCAGCACGGGACTAGCGCTAGATACGCAGTATTTT.

A few counts support this clonotype. The chain recombines TRBV6-2 or TRBV6-3 with TRBJ2-5; 12 bases map to TRBD1. The CDR3 covers 16 residues. The junction had 2 bases not matched to a gene; V was cut back by 0 bases and J by 3 bases. CDR1 MNHEY and CDR2 SVGEGT come from the germline V gene. Here the CDR3 DNA reads TGTGCCAGCAGTTACTCGGGGACAGGGGGCGAAGAGACCCAGTACTTC. It is translated as CASSYSGTGGEETQYF.

The chain carries TRBV3-1 and TRBJ2-1, with D maybe TRBD1 (5 bases). The CDR3 totals 14 residues. V was trimmed by 2 bases and J by 3 bases, leaving 8 bases between them. Germline V gene sequence: CDR1 LGHDT, CDR2 YNNKEL (reference sequence). In DNA form, the CDR3 reads TGTGCCAGCAGCCAAACCAGGGACTACAATGAGCAGTTCTTC. Residues: CASSQTRDYNEQFF.

This clonotype was seen a few times. J is TRBJ2-7 and V is TRBV3-1; a possible D gene is TRBD2 (6 bases). The germline gives CDR1 LGHDT, CDR2 YNNKEL (reference sequence). Trimming took off 4 bases at V and 1 base at J, with 11 bases between the two ends. The CDR3 sequence is 14 residues long. CDR3 in amino acids: CASSRRERSYEQYF. For the CDR3, the DNA is TGTGCCAGCAGCCGACGGGAGAGATCCTACGAGCAGTACTTC.

Ten or more counts support this clonotype. The chain employs TRBV9 and TRBJ2-7; D is perhaps TRBD2 (6 bases). With 0 bases removed from V and 3 bases from J, the gap between germline ends came to 19 bases. The CDR3 totals 17 residues. CDR1 is SGDLS and CDR2 is YYNGEE in the germline V gene. Written as DNA, the CDR3 is TGTGCCAGCAGCGTAGGGCGGGGCCATGAGGACAACTACGAGCAGTACTTC. This gives the protein CASSVGRGHEDNYEQYF.

The chain recombines TRBV6-2 or TRBV6-3 with TRBJ2-1, with 10 bases that match TRBD2. In germline, CDR1 is MNHEY, CDR2 SVGEGT. The CDR3 consists of 16 residues. The V segment lost 4 bases and the J segment 0 bases; nucleotides outside the gene matches: 3. The CDR3 nucleotides read TGTGCCAGCAGTTGGACTAGCGGACGCTCCTACAATGAGCAGTTCTTC. This gives the protein CASSWTSGRSYNEQFF.

The chain employs TRBV7-2 and TRBJ2-1, with 10 positions matching TRBD2. V shed 4 bases and J 0 bases; nucleotides not matched to a gene: 3. Germline V gene data show CDR1 as SGHTA and CDR2 as FQGNSA. The CDR3 loop spans 16 amino acids. CDR3 sequence (DNA): TGTGCCAGCAGCTCTAGCGGGGGCAGCTCCTACAATGAGCAGTTCTTC. Its translation is CASSSSGGSSYNEQFF.

V is TRBV29-1 and J is TRBJ1-4; D remains ambiguous. The CDR3 consists of 13 residues. Trimming removed 4 bases from V and 5 bases from J, with 11 bases in between. Germline V gene data show CDR1 as SQVTM and CDR2 as ANQGSEA. The CDR3 DNA sequence: TGCAGCGTTGGGAGGGTAGGGAATGAAAAACTGTTTTTT. Amino acids: CSVGRVGNEKLFF.

This clonotype was detected only once. The chain combines TRBV18 with TRBJ2-5; 8 positions agree with TRBD2. In germline, CDR1 is KGHSH, CDR2 LQKENI. The CDR3 spans 16 residues. Germline trimming cut 1 base from V and 2 bases from J; bases unmatched to any gene: 6. CDR3 sequence reads: CASSPLSSGGQETQYF. The CDR3 DNA reads as TGTGCCAGCTCACCACTTTCGAGCGGGGGACAAGAGACCCAGTACTTC. The variable domain in full, completed from reference TRBV18 and TRBJ2-5, reads NAGVMQNPRHLVRRRGQEARLRCSPMKGHSHVYWYRQLPEEGLKFMVYLQKENIIDESGMPKERFSAEFPKEGPSILRIQQVVRGDSAAYFCASSPLSSGGQETQYFGPGTRLLVL.